The rows below give T cell receptor beta chains drawn from one sample of a study of cytomegalovirus exposure and HLA in healthy donors. TCRdb keeps only in-frame clones here, not all; method: immunoSEQ multiplex PCR. The top ten clones hold roughly 4% of a sample with about 300,000 clones, around 86% of them seen once. Sequenced sample: PBMCs. These receptors were obtained from a man between 35 and 55 years old in good health and CMV-seropositive. The CDR3 runs from the conserved cysteine through the conserved F or W. A D gene is named only where the DNA matches it firmly.

j_call: TRBJ2-7
v_call: TRBV27
d_call: TRBD1
cdr3_nt: TGTGCCAGCAGTTTGTACAGGGGGGTCGAGCAGTACTTC
cdr3_aa: CASSLYRGVEQYF

j_call: TRBJ2-3
v_call: TRBV7-3
d_call: TRBD1
cdr3_nt: TGTGCCAGCAGCCCCGGACAGGGATGGGTCACAGATACGCAGTATTTT
cdr3_aa: CASSPGQGWVTDTQYF

j_call: TRBJ2-7
v_call: TRBV27
d_call: .
cdr3_nt: TGTGCCAGCAGTCCAGCCGAGGCACTACACTTCTACGAGCAGTACTTC
cdr3_aa: CASSPAEALHFYEQYF

j_call: TRBJ1-4
v_call: TRBV29-1
d_call: .
cdr3_nt: TGCAGCGTTGAAGGAACCCGGAGTAATGAAAAACTGTTTTTT
cdr3_aa: CSVEGTRSNEKLFF

j_call: TRBJ2-7
v_call: TRBV11-2
d_call: .
cdr3_nt: TGTGCCAGCAGCTTTGGCAGGGCCTACGAGCAGTACTTC
cdr3_aa: CASSFGRAYEQYF

j_call: TRBJ2-7
v_call: TRBV2
d_call: .
cdr3_nt: TGTGCCAGCACTTTGGAGGACAGATCCGAGCAGTACTTC
cdr3_aa: CASTLEDRSEQYF

j_call: TRBJ2-5
v_call: TRBV5-1
d_call: TRBD2
cdr3_nt: TGCGCCAGCAGCCCAATAGCGGGAGTGGAGACCCAGTACTTC
cdr3_aa: CASSPIAGVETQYF

j_call: TRBJ1-2
v_call: TRBV27
d_call: .
cdr3_nt: TGTGCCAGCAGTTCAACGGCTAACTATGGCTACACCTTC
cdr3_aa: CASSSTANYGYTF

j_call: TRBJ2-2
v_call: TRBV7-7
d_call: .
cdr3_nt: TGTGCTAGCAGCTTAGTGCCTGGGGCGGACACCGGGGAGCTGTTTTTT
cdr3_aa: CASSLVPGADTGELFF

j_call: TRBJ2-1
v_call: TRBV30
d_call: TRBD2
cdr3_nt: TGTGCCCGGACCCGGACTAGCGGGGTTTTCGGTGAGCAGTTCTTC
cdr3_aa: CARTRTSGVFGEQFF